A selection of T cell receptor beta chains follows, all from one sample in a study of blood T cell repertoires in COVID-19. Profiling relied on immunoSEQ multiplex PCR, and the TCRdb table lists in-frame clones only, not all of them. The table has under 150,000 clones, under 85% seen once. The sequenced sample consisted of peripheral blood. These receptors were obtained from a man in his forties with active or convalescent COVID-19. The CDR3 runs from the conserved cysteine through the conserved F or W. Fields, in order: clone size, V gene, J gene, D gene, CDR3 protein, CDR3 DNA. The D gene is left open where the match is weak. Clone size is shown for a subset of rows, as once, few, many or a class of expanded clone.

size: NA; V: TRBV5-5; J: TRBJ2-5; D: TRBD2; CDR3: CASSQSGGGGETQYF; DNA: TGTGCCAGCAGCCAGAGCGGGGGAGGTGGAGAGACCCAGTACTTC
size: NA; V: TRBV19; J: TRBJ2-7; D: TRBD2; CDR3: CASSIRPQLAGATYEQYF; DNA: TGTGCCAGTAGTATCAGGCCCCAACTAGCGGGGGCTACCTACGAGCAGTACTTC
size: NA; V: TRBV5-1; J: TRBJ2-7; D: NA; CDR3: CASSLAQIGAYEQYF; DNA: TGCGCCAGCAGCTTGGCCCAAATAGGGGCCTACGAGCAGTACTTC
size: NA; V: TRBV7-2; J: TRBJ2-7; D: NA; CDR3: CASSLGAPDEQYF; DNA: TGTGCCAGCAGCTTAGGGGCGCCGGACGAGCAGTACTTC
size: NA; V: TRBV12-5; J: TRBJ2-5; D: TRBD2; CDR3: CASGLDTGGPRGETQYF; DNA: TGTGCTAGTGGTTTGGACACGGGGGGGCCACGAGGGGAGACCCAGTACTTC
size: NA; V: TRBV7-9; J: TRBJ1-6; D: TRBD1; CDR3: CASSSGSGQGNSPLHF; DNA: TGTGCCAGCAGCTCAGGCTCGGGACAGGGGAATTCACCCCTCCACTTT
size: NA; V: TRBV9; J: TRBJ2-5; D: TRBD2; CDR3: CASSPTAGGRETQYF; DNA: TGTGCCAGCAGCCCAACAGCGGGGGGGCGAGAGACCCAGTACTTC
size: NA; V: TRBV30; J: TRBJ2-7; D: TRBD1; CDR3: CAWSPIGTGSYEQYF; DNA: TGTGCCTGGAGTCCAATCGGGACAGGGTCCTACGAGCAGTACTTC
size: NA; V: TRBV5-1; J: TRBJ2-2; D: NA; CDR3: CASSDQGNTGELFF; DNA: TGCGCCAGCAGCGACCAGGGGAACACCGGGGAGCTGTTTTTT
size: once; V: TRBV5-4; J: TRBJ2-5; D: NA; CDR3: CASSLDSETQYF; DNA: TGTGCCAGCAGCTTGGACAGTGAGACCCAGTACTTC
size: NA; V: TRBV7-2; J: TRBJ2-5; D: NA; CDR3: CASIRGWGPRETQYF; DNA: TGTGCCAGCATCAGAGGTTGGGGGCCGAGAGAGACCCAGTACTTC
size: NA; V: TRBV27; J: TRBJ1-5; D: TRBD1; CDR3: CASSLSGPGGIKSQHF; DNA: TGTGCCAGCAGTTTATCGGGTCCAGGGGGCATCAAGTCCCAGCATTTT
size: NA; V: TRBV5-6; J: TRBJ2-1; D: NA; CDR3: CASSLRTTSSYNEQFF; DNA: TGTGCCAGCAGCTTACGAACCACGAGCTCCTACAATGAGCAGTTCTTC
size: few; V: TRBV19; J: TRBJ1-1; D: TRBD1; CDR3: CASTRTGGGTEAFF; DNA: TGTGCCAGTACCCGGACAGGGGGAGGAACTGAAGCTTTCTTT
size: few; V: TRBV19; J: TRBJ1-6; D: NA; CDR3: CASREGFYNSPLHF; DNA: TGTGCCAGTCGGGAGGGATTCTATAATTCACCCCTCCACTTT
size: NA; V: TRBV5-1; J: TRBJ1-1; D: NA; CDR3: CASTYSGDTEAFF; DNA: TGCGCCAGCACGTATTCAGGGGACACTGAAGCTTTCTTT
size: NA; V: TRBV7-2; J: TRBJ2-5; D: NA; CDR3: CASSGRLELETQYF; DNA: TGTGCCAGCAGCGGGCGACTAGAGCTAGAGACCCAGTACTTC
size: NA; V: TRBV7-6; J: TRBJ1-1; D: NA; CDR3: CASSHGQGTEAFF; DNA: TGTGCCAGCAGCCATGGGCAGGGCACTGAAGCTTTCTTT
size: NA; V: TRBV4-2; J: TRBJ2-4; D: TRBD2; CDR3: CASSQGTSGGENIQYF; DNA: TGTGCCAGCAGCCAAGGCACTAGCGGGGGGGAAAACATTCAGTACTTC
size: NA; V: TRBV7-9; J: TRBJ1-3; D: NA; CDR3: CASSSSRGSGNTIYF; DNA: TGTGCCAGCAGCTCTTCCAGGGGCTCTGGAAACACCATATATTTT
size: NA; V: TRBV27; J: TRBJ2-5; D: TRBD2; CDR3: CASSLAPPGGSGGRETQYF; DNA: TGTGCCAGCAGTTTAGCCCCTCCCGGGGGTAGCGGGGGTAGAGAGACCCAGTACTTC
size: NA; V: TRBV18; J: TRBJ2-3; D: TRBD1; CDR3: CASSLRTGNTDTQYF; DNA: TGTGCCAGCTCCCTTCGGACAGGAAACACAGATACGCAGTATTTT
size: NA; V: TRBV7-9; J: TRBJ2-7; D: NA; CDR3: CASSLVVDRLGEQYF; DNA: TGTGCCAGCAGCTTAGTAGTCGACAGGTTGGGCGAGCAGTACTTC
size: NA; V: TRBV5-1; J: TRBJ1-1; D: TRBD1; CDR3: CASSLNRDRNTEAFF; DNA: TGCGCCAGCAGCTTAAACCGGGACAGAAACACTGAAGCTTTCTTT
size: NA; V: TRBV2; J: TRBJ1-2; D: NA; CDR3: CASSGDGGYGYTF; DNA: TGTGCCAGCAGTGGTGACGGAGGCTATGGCTACACCTTC
size: once; V: TRBV15; J: TRBJ2-6; D: NA; CDR3: CATSRGPGSRNSGANVLTF; DNA: TGTGCCACCAGCAGAGGCCCCGGGTCGCGAAACTCTGGGGCCAACGTCCTGACTTTC
size: NA; V: TRBV7-9; J: TRBJ2-3; D: NA; CDR3: CASRATGADTQYF; DNA: TGTGCCAGCAGAGCCACGGGAGCAGATACGCAGTATTTT
size: NA; V: TRBV4-1; J: TRBJ2-5; D: NA; CDR3: CASSQGIRETQYF; DNA: TGCGCCAGCAGCCAAGGCATCAGGGAGACCCAGTACTTC
size: NA; V: TRBV4-2; J: TRBJ2-2; D: TRBD2; CDR3: CASSQKTSGGPTTGELFF; DNA: TGTGCCAGCAGCCAGAAGACTAGCGGGGGCCCGACCACCGGGGAGCTGTTTTTT
size: few; V: TRBV2; J: TRBJ1-6; D: NA; CDR3: CASSYRSYNSPLHF; DNA: TGTGCCAGCAGTTACAGGTCCTATAATTCACCCCTCCACTTT
size: NA; V: TRBV5-4; J: TRBJ1-2; D: NA; CDR3: CASSLTGDYGYTF; DNA: TGTGCCAGCAGCTTGACAGGAGACTATGGCTACACCTTC
size: few; V: TRBV5-6; J: TRBJ2-5; D: TRBD2; CDR3: CASSFRTSGVQETQYF; DNA: TGTGCCAGCAGCTTTAGGACTAGCGGGGTCCAAGAGACCCAGTACTTC
size: NA; V: TRBV30; J: TRBJ1-2; D: TRBD1; CDR3: CAWSDHRTGSANYGYTF; DNA: TGTGCCTGGAGTGACCATCGGACAGGGTCAGCTAACTATGGCTACACCTTC